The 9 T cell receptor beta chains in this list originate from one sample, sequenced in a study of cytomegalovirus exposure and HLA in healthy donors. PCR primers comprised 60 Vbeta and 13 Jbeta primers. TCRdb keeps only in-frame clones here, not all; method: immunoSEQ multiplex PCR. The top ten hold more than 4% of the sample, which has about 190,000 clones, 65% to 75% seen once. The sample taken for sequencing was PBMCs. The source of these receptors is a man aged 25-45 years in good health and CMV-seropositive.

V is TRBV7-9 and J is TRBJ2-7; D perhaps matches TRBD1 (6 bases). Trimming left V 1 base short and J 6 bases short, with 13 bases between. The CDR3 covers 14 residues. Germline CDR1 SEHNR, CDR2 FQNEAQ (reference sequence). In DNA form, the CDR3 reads TGTGCCAGCAGCTTAGTTCAGGGGAACAGCGAGCAGTACTTC. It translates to CASSLVQGNSEQYF.

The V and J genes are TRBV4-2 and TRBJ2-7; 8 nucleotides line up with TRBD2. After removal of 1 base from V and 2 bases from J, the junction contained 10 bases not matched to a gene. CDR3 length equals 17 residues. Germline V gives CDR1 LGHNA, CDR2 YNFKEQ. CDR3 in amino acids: CASSQVGVSGEPYEQYF. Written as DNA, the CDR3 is TGTGCCAGCAGCCAAGTAGGGGTTAGCGGGGAACCCTACGAGCAGTACTTC.

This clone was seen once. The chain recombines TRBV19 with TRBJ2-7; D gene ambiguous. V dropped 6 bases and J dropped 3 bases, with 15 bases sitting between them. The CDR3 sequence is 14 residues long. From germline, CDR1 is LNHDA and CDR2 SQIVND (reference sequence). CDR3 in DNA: TGTGCCAGTAGCCGGGTGGCCTCCGACTACGAGCAGTACTTC. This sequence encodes CASSRVASDYEQYF.

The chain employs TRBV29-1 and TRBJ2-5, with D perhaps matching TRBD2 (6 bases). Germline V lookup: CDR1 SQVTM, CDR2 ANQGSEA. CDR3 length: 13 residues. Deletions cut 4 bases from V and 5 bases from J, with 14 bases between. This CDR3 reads CSVGGGGAETQYF. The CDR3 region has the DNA TGCAGCGTTGGGGGAGGAGGCGCCGAGACCCAGTACTTC. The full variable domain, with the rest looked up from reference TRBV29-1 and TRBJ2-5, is SAVISQKPSRDICQRGTSLTIQCQVDSQVTMMFWYRQQPGQSLTLIATANQGSEATYESGFVIDKFPISRPNLTFSTLTVSNMSPEDSSIYLCSVGGGGAETQYFGPGTRLLVL.

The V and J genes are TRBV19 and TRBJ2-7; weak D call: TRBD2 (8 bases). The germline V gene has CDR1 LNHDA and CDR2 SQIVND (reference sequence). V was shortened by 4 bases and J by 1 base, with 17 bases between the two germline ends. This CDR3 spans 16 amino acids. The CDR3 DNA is TGTGCCAGTAGTAGACAGGGCACTAGCGGTTCCTACGAGCAGTACTTC. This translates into CASSRQGTSGSYEQYF.

The DNA for the CDR3 is TGCGCCAGCAGCCATGACCTAGCGGCGGATGAAAAACTGTTTTTT. As protein: CASSHDLAADEKLFF. The genes are TRBV4-3 and TRBJ1-4; D is unresolved. Germline CDR1 reads LGHNA; CDR2 reads YSLEER. The V end lost 3 bases, the J end lost 6 bases, and 14 bases lay between the germline ends. The CDR3 contains 15 residues.

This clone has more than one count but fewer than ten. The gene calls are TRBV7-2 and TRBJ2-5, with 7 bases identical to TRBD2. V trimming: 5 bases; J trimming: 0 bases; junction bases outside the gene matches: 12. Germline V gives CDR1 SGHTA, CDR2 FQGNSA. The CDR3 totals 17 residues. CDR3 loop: CASSPGPASGYQETQYF. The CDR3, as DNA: TGTGCCAGCAGCCCTGGACCGGCTAGCGGTTACCAAGAGACCCAGTACTTC.

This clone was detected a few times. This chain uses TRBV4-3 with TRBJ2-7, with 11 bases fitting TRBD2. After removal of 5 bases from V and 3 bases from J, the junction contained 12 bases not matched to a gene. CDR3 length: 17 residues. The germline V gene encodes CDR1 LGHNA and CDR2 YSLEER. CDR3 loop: CASSYKRGLAENYEQYF. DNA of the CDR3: TGCGCCAGCAGCTATAAACGGGGACTAGCGGAAAACTACGAGCAGTACTTC.

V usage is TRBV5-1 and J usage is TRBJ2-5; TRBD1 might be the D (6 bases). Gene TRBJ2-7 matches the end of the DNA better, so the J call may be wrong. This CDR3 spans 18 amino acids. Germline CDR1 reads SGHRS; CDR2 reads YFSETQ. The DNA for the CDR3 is TGCGCCAGCAGCTTCCGGGGAGCCCAAACAGGGTGGGGAGACGAGCAGTACTTC. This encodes CASSFRGAQTGWGDEQYF.